This T cell receptor beta chain was found in a study of blood T cell repertoires in COVID-19. The wider study: Sites across the United States, Italy and Spain contributed samples from acute and convalescent COVID-19. T cells, B-cell-depleted T cells, or PBMCs provided the cDNA or gDNA that served as material.

This clone was counted a single time. V lost 6 bases to trimming and J lost 5 bases; unmatched junction nucleotides: 8. Per germline, CDR1 SGHVS and CDR2 FNYEAQ. The CDR3 loop spans 14 amino acids. Original data processing: For nucleated cells, counts were estimated from reference gene primer amplification. The method was immunoSEQ multiplex PCR; TCRdb's version includes in-frame clones alone and lacks a portion of them. D and trimming come from the DNA, and the V and J calls and clone size come from that table. Of 220,000 or so clones detected, around 80% appear once; the ten largest clones hold 4.5% to 7%.

The sequence came from a woman aged 70 to 79 with acute or convalescent COVID-19. V is TRBV7-6 and J is TRBJ2-7, with 9 bases that match TRBD1. The sample taken for sequencing was peripheral blood. The CDR3 DNA reads TGTGCCAGCAGTTCCGGGACAGGGAACAACGAGCAGTACTTC. It codes for CASSSGTGNNEQYF. Filled out from reference TRBV7-6 and TRBJ2-7, the complete variable domain reads GAGVSQSPRYKVTKRGQDVALRCDPISGHVSLYWYRQALGQGPEFLTYFNYEAQQDKSGLPNDRFSAERPEGSISTLTIQRTEQRDSAMYRCASSSGTGNNEQYFGPGTRLTVT.